The sequence of this TCR beta chain was determined in a study of blood T cells in healthy people across ages. Points from the study as a whole: Reliance upon unsorted PBMCs precluded definitive naive versus antigen-experienced comparison.

V gave up 0 bases and J gave up 3 bases, with 6 bases separating them. The CDR3 loop spans 13 amino acids. Germline V gene data show CDR1 as MNHEY and CDR2 as SVGAGI. Primers used in a second PCR of roughly 7 to 11 cycles were a sample-barcoded 5' primer and a J-beta primer mix. A single record per CDR3 protein comes from TCRdb applying MiXCR to the 5' RACE reads. The table shows approximately 850,000 distinct CDR3 sequences, with roughly 50% occurring only once. The people who gave samples were healthy Caucasians from Russia, aged roughly 6 to 90. The extraction recovered at least 5 micrograms of total RNA per sample. For this clonotype: Its target is not known.

Sequences were obtained from blood. The V gene is TRBV6-5, the J gene TRBJ2-7, with D hard to call. The source of this sequence is a young man in good health. This CDR3 reads CASSYSAGYEQYF. DNA of the CDR3: TGTGCCAGCAGTTACTCGGCCGGCTACGAGCAGTACTTC.